This T cell receptor (beta chain) was sequenced for a study of T cell repertoires in cytomegalovirus infection. Looking at the study overall: Public TCR beta signature analysis indicated the presence of both CMV infection and matching HLA type. Study-wide points: HLA-C-restricted CMV-specific TCR beta clonotypes prevailed in the ex vivo response. Summed public TCR beta family frequency identified CMV carriers bearing the relevant HLA.

This clonotype was seen only a few times. Its specificity is not known. Trimming took 5 bases from V and 4 from J; bases not matched to a gene: 12. Germline lookup yields CDR1 SGHRS and CDR2 YFSETQ. This CDR3 contains 16 residues. TCRdb called the reads again in MiXCR, with one record for every CDR3 protein. This sample has around 740,000 distinct CDR3 sequences, with approximately 34% found just once. This TCR derives from a human donor in good health (CMV status not recorded). Some clones in this sample may be carry-over from other donors' samples. Sequenced sample: PBMCs. The chain links TRBV5-1 to TRBJ1-2, with 9 bases identical to TRBD1. CDR3 sequence (DNA): TGCGCCAGCAGACGCGAACAGGGGGCCGCCGGCTATGGCTACACCTTC. This encodes CASRREQGAAGYGYTF.